These 18 T cell receptor beta chains were all obtained from the same sample, sequenced in a study of blood T cell repertoires in COVID-19. Produced via immunoSEQ multiplex PCR; TCRdb's table is partial and in-frame only. In the table there are 190,000 or so clones, around nine tenths of which are singletons. Sequenced sample: peripheral blood. The receptors were sampled from a woman aged 18-30 years who had recovered from COVID-19.

The chain employs TRBV13 and TRBJ1-2; 7 bases match TRBD1. The CDR3 extends over 13 amino acids. The V segment lost 4 bases and the J segment 4 bases; nucleotides outside the gene matches: 3. Germline CDR1 PRHDT, CDR2 FYEKMQ (reference sequence). CDR3 sequence: CASSSGTVYGYTF. DNA of the CDR3: TGTGCCAGCAGCTCCGGGACAGTCTATGGCTACACCTTC.

The J gene is TRBJ2-1, the V gene TRBV27, with 7 bases fitting TRBD1. CDR1 MNHEY and CDR2 SMNVEV come from the germline V gene (reference sequence). The CDR3 extends over 15 amino acids. V lost 8 bases, J lost 0 bases, and 7 bases stayed unmatched. DNA for the CDR3: TGTGCCAGCCGGGACAGTCCTTTCTCCTACAATGAGCAGTTCTTC. It yields the protein CASRDSPFSYNEQFF.

CDR3 in DNA: TGTGCCACCCGCCTAAGGACAGGGTATGGCTACACCTTC. This gives the protein CATRLRTGYGYTF. V and J are TRBV2 and TRBJ1-2; 8 bases line up with TRBD1. Trimming removed 10 bases from V and 5 bases from J; junction bases left unmatched: 9. The CDR3 covers 13 residues. Germline V gene lookup returns CDR1 SNHLY and CDR2 FYNNEI.

J is TRBJ2-4 and V is TRBV25-1, with 7 bases fitting TRBD1. CDR1 and CDR2 (germline): MGHDK, SYGVNS. Trimming cost V 10 bases and J 8 bases; bases outside gene matches: 14. The CDR3 contains 14 residues. Here the CDR3 DNA reads TGTGCCAACACAGGGGCCCTTGACTATTACATTCAGTACTTC. Translating it yields CANTGALDYYIQYF. The variable domain in full, completed from reference TRBV25-1 and TRBJ2-4, reads EADIYQTPRYLVIGTGKKITLECSQTMGHDKMYWYQQDPGMELHLIHYSYGVNSTEKGDLSSESTVSRIRTEHFPLTLESARPSHTSQYLCANTGALDYYIQYFGAGTRLSVL.

The chain combines TRBV5-1 with TRBJ1-6; 9 bases are a match to TRBD1. J gave up 8 bases and V 0 bases, and 0 bases lay outside the gene matches. The CDR3 contains 14 residues. Germline CDR1 is SGHRS and CDR2 is YFSETQ. CDR3 residues: CASSLGTGDSPLHF. Written as DNA, the CDR3 is TGCGCCAGCAGCTTGGGGACAGGGGATTCACCCCTCCACTTT.

CDR3 coding DNA: TGTGCCAGCAGTTTATCTGGGGAGGGAGGCGGGGCCAACGTCCTGACTTTC. This encodes CASSLSGEGGGANVLTF. The chain has TRBV27 and TRBJ2-6, with 7 nucleotides matching TRBD2. CDR3 length equals 17 residues. Losses at the gene ends were 0 bases for V and 4 bases for J; bases not matched to a gene: 6. CDR1 and CDR2 (germline): MNHEY, SMNVEV (reference sequence).

The V and J genes are TRBV15 and TRBJ2-5; 8 bases are a match to TRBD2. CDR3 length: 18 amino acids. After removal of 0 bases from V and 11 bases from J, the junction contained 20 bases not matched to a gene. Germline V gives CDR1 LNHNV, CDR2 YYDKDF (reference sequence). DNA of the CDR3: TGTGCCACCAGCAGAGAGGCCAGAGCAGGGCCCCTCGGACTAGCTCAGTACTTC. Residues: CATSREARAGPLGLAQYF. Based on the CDR3 plus reference TRBV15 and TRBJ2-5, the full variable domain is DAMVIQNPRYQVTQFGKPVTLSCSQTLNHNVMYWYQQKSSQAPKLLFHYYDKDFNNEADTPDNFQSRRPNTSFCFLDIRSPGLGDTAMYLCATSREARAGPLGLAQYFGPGTRLLVL.

This rearrangement joins TRBV18 to TRBJ2-2, with 7 bases that match TRBD1. Germline CDR1 and CDR2: KGHSH and LQKENI. The CDR3 length is 19 residues. The ends lost 3 bases at V and 0 bases at J; junction bases unmatched: 13. The CDR3 spells CASSPGTAIPDANTGELFF. CDR3 bases: TGTGCCAGCTCACCCGGGACAGCAATTCCTGACGCGAACACCGGGGAGCTGTTTTTT. The full variable domain, with the rest looked up from reference TRBV18 and TRBJ2-2, is NAGVMQNPRHLVRRRGQEARLRCSPMKGHSHVYWYRQLPEEGLKFMVYLQKENIIDESGMPKERFSAEFPKEGPSILRIQQVVRGDSAAYFCASSPGTAIPDANTGELFFGEGSRLTVL.

V gene TRBV9 combines with J gene TRBJ1-3; unclear D gene. V lost 0 bases, J lost 0 bases, and 19 bases lay in between. Germline V gene sequence: CDR1 SGDLS, CDR2 YYNGEE. This CDR3 spans 19 amino acids. The DNA for the CDR3 is TGTGCCAGCAGCGTAGCGGTCAACTATAGCCTAACCTCTGGAAACACCATATATTTT. Its translation: CASSVAVNYSLTSGNTIYF.

J is TRBJ2-3 and V is TRBV10-3; 10 bases are a match to TRBD2. In germline, CDR1 is ENHRY, CDR2 SYGVKD. The CDR3 covers 16 residues. The V and J ends lost 7 bases and 6 bases, in that order; junction bases with no gene match: 13. The CDR3: CAINPQREGRGDTQYF. The CDR3 DNA reads TGTGCCATCAACCCCCAGCGGGAGGGCCGGGGGGATACGCAGTATTTT.

In this sample, this clone turned up once. CDR3 residues: CASSYSGQGYGYTF. CDR3 nucleotide sequence: TGTGCCAGCAGTTACTCCGGACAAGGCTATGGCTACACCTTC. The rearrangement links TRBV6-5 to TRBJ1-2; D may be TRBD1 (5 bases). Germline values: CDR1 MNHEY, CDR2 SVGAGI. The CDR3 length is 14 residues. Trimming removed 0 bases at V and 4 bases at J, with 9 bases between.

The chain carries TRBV7-3 and TRBJ1-1; TRBD1 agrees at 7 bases. V gave up 5 bases and J gave up 5 bases; unmatched junction bases: 8. Germline V gene data show CDR1 as SGHTA and CDR2 as FQGTGA. This CDR3 is 14 amino acids long. This CDR3 is CASSPHQTGTEAFF. In DNA form, the CDR3 reads TGTGCCAGCAGCCCCCACCAGACAGGGACTGAAGCTTTCTTT. Supplemented by reference TRBV7-3 and TRBJ1-1, the full variable domain reads GAGVSQTPSNKVTEKGKYVELRCDPISGHTALYWYRQSLGQGPEFLIYFQGTGAADDSGLPNDRFFAVRPEGSVSTLKIQRTERGDSAVYLCASSPHQTGTEAFFGQGTRLTVV.

V is TRBV6-1 and J is TRBJ2-7, with 12 bases aligning to TRBD2. With V trimmed by 4 bases and J by 5 bases, 12 bases remained unmatched. The CDR3 consists of 17 residues. The germline V gene has CDR1 MNHNS and CDR2 SASEGT. The chain's CDR3 is CASSVPLAGGFGNEQYV. CDR3 bases: TGTGCCAGCAGTGTGCCCCTAGCGGGAGGGTTTGGCAACGAGCAGTACGTC.

The chain combines TRBV9 with TRBJ1-3; D is undetermined. Germline CDR1 and CDR2: SGDLS and YYNGEE. V was cut by 1 base and J by 2 bases, with 13 bases left in between. The CDR3 totals 16 residues. In DNA form, the CDR3 reads TGTGCCAGCAGCGTATGGGCGATCTTGGCTGGAAACACCATATATTTT. Protein sequence: CASSVWAILAGNTIYF.

CDR3 bases: TGTGCCAGCAGACATGGGGCTCGGGTGCCTAGCTCCTACAATGAGCAGTTCTTC. It translates to CASRHGARVPSSYNEQFF. The chain combines TRBV21-1 with TRBJ2-1; the table gives TRBD1 as D, unverified against the DNA. TRBV21-1 is noted as a pseudogene. The CDR3 has 18 amino acids.

The rearrangement uses TRBV29-1 and TRBJ1-3; tentative D call: TRBD1 (5 bases). Between the trimmed V and J ends, which lost 1 base and 2 bases, there was a span of 12 bases. Germline-derived CDR1 and CDR2 are SQVTM and ANQGSEA. There are 15 residues in the CDR3. CDR3 coding DNA: TGCAGCGTTGAAGGGGACTCGGGGGCTGGAAACACCATATATTTT. Amino acid sequence: CSVEGDSGAGNTIYF.

The J gene is TRBJ1-6, the V gene TRBV4-1; weak D call: TRBD1 (5 bases). V lost 4 bases to trimming and J lost 10 bases, with 17 bases between them. This CDR3 spans 15 amino acids. Germline CDR1 and CDR2: MGHRA and YSYEKL. CDR3: CASSPPGGVGSPLHF. The CDR3 bases are TGCGCCAGCAGCCCCCCCGGAGGGGTCGGCTCACCCCTCCACTTT.

This chain connects TRBV15 to TRBJ2-5; possibly TRBD1 for D (6 bases). Germline CDR1 LNHNV, CDR2 YYDKDF (reference sequence). The CDR3 runs to 15 residues. With 4 bases removed from V and 0 bases from J, the gap between germline ends came to 12 bases. CDR3 region: CATSNGQGYQETQYF. The CDR3 nucleotides read TGTGCCACCAGCAACGGGCAGGGGTACCAAGAGACCCAGTACTTC. Full variable domain (outside the CDR3, taken from reference TRBV15 and TRBJ2-5): DAMVIQNPRYQVTQFGKPVTLSCSQTLNHNVMYWYQQKSSQAPKLLFHYYDKDFNNEADTPDNFQSRRPNTSFCFLDIRSPGLGDTAMYLCATSNGQGYQETQYFGPGTRLLVL.